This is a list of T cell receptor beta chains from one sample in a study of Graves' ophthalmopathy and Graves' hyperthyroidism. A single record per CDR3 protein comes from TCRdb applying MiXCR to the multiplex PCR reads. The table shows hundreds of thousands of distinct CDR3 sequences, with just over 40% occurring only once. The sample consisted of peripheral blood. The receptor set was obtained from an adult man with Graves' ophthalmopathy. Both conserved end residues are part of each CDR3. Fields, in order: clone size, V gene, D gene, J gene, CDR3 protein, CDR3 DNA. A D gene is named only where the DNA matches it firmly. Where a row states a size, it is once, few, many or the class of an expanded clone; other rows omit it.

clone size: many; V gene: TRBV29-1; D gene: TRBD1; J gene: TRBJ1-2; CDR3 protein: CSVGGAGGDYGYTF; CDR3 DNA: TGCAGCGTTGGTGGGGCAGGGGGCGACTATGGCTACACCTTC
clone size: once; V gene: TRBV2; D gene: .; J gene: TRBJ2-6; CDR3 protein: CASSAAGSNTEAF; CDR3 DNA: TGTGCCAGCAGTGCGGCAGGCTCGAACACTGAAGCTTTC
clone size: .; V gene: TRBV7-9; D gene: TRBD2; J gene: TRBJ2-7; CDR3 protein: CASSLAPGLAGTPYEQYF; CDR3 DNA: TGTGCCAGCAGCTTAGCTCCGGGACTAGCGGGGACTCCCTACGAGCAGTACTTC
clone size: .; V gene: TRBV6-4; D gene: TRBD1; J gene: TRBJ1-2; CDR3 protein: CASSDLTGKNDYGYTF; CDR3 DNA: TGTGCCAGCAGTGACTTGACAGGGAAAAACGACTATGGCTACACCTTC
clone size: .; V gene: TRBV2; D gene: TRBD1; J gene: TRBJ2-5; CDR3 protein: CASSPRTGGAETQYF; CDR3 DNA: TGTGCCAGCAGTCCTCGGACAGGGGGAGCTGAGACCCAGTACTTC
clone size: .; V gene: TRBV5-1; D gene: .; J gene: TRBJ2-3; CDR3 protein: CASNKAETTDTQYF; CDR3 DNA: TGCGCCAGCAACAAAGCGGAAACCACAGATACGCAGTATTTT
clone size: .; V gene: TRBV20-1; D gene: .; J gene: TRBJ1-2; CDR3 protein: CSASSGLSGYTF; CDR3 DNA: TGCAGTGCTAGTTCGGGGTTAAGTGGCTACACCTTC
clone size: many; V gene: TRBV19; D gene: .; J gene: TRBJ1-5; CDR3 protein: CASRQGNQPQHF; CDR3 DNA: TGTGCCAGTAGGCAGGGCAATCAGCCCCAGCATTTT
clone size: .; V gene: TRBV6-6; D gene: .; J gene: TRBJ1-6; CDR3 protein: CASSYSSLGSPLHF; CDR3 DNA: TGTGCCAGCAGTTACTCCAGCCTAGGTTCACCCCTCCACTTT
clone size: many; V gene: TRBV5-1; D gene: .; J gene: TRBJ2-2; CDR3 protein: CASSLRDATGELFF; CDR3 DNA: TGCGCCAGCAGCTTACGGGATGCCACCGGGGAGCTGTTTTTT
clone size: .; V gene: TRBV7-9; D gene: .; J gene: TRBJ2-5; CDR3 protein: CASSLRGGGGGKETQYF; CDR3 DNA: TGTGCCAGCAGCTTAAGGGGAGGTGGGGGGGGCAAAGAGACCCAGTACTTC
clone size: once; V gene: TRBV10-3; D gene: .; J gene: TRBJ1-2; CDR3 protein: CAISEQGGYTF; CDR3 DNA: TGTGCCATCAGTGAGCAGGGCGGCTACACCTTC
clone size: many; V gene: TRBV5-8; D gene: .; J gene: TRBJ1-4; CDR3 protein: CASSFRGNEKLFF; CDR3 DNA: TGTGCCAGCAGCTTTCGGGGTAATGAAAAACTGTTTTTT
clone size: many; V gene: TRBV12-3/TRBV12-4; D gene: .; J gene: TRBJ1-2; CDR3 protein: CASSLKGRHYGYTF; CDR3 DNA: TGTGCCAGCAGTTTAAAGGGCAGGCACTATGGCTACACCTTC
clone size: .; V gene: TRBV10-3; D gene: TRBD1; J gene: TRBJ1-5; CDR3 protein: CAISARDRGIHEHF; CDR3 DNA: TGTGCCATCAGTGCGAGGGACAGGGGGATCCACGAGCATTTT
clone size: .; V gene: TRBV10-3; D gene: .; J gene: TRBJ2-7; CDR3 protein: CASRQGAEQYF; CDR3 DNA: TGTGCCAGCAGACAAGGGGCCGAGCAGTACTTC
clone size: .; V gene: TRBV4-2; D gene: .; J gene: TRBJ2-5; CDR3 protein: CASSPLGQQETQYF; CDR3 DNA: TGTGCCAGCAGTCCCCTCGGACAGCAAGAGACCCAGTACTTC
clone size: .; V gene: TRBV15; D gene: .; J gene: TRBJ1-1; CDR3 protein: CATSSPTAWMNTEAFF; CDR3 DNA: TGTGCCACCAGCAGTCCCACCGCCTGGATGAACACTGAAGCTTTCTTT
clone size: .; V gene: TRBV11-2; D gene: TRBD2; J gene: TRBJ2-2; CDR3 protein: CASSIGTSGSKGELFF; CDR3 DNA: TGTGCCAGCAGCATAGGGACTAGCGGGAGTAAAGGGGAGCTGTTTTTT
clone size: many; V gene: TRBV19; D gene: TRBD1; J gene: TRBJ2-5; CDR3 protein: CASSPDREETQYF; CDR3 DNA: TGTGCCAGCAGCCCGGACAGGGAAGAGACCCAGTACTTC
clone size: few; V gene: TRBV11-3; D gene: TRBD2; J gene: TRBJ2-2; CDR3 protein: CASSSGWREDDTGELFF; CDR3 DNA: TGTGCCAGCAGCAGTGGTTGGCGGGAGGACGACACCGGGGAGCTGTTTTTT
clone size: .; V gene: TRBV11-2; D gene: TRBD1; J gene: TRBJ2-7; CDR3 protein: CASSPRQGADEQYF; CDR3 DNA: TGTGCCAGCAGCCCTAGACAGGGGGCAGACGAGCAGTACTTC
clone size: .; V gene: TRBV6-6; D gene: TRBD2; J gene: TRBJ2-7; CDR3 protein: CASRRGLAGEYEQYF; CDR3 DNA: TGTGCCAGCCGGCGGGGACTAGCGGGGGAATACGAGCAGTACTTC
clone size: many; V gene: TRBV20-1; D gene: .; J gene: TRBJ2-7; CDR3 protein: CSARSAGDSYEQYF; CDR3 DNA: TGCAGTGCTAGATCAGCGGGCGACTCCTACGAGCAGTACTTC
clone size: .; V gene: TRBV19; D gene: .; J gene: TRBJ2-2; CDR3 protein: CASSIPRFVAGELFF; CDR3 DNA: TGTGCCAGTAGTATCCCAAGATTTGTCGCCGGGGAGCTGTTTTTT
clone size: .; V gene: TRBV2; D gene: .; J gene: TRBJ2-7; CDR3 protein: CASTMTPALGHEQYF; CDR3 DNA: TGTGCCAGCACGATGACGCCGGCCCTTGGGCACGAGCAGTACTTC
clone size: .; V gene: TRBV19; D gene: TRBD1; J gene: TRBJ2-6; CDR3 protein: CASSTGDNVLTF; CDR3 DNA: TGTGCCAGCAGTACAGGGGACAACGTCCTGACTTTC
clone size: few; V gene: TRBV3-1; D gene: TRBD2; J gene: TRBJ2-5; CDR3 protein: CASIPGLGETQYF; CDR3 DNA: TGTGCCAGCATCCCGGGACTAGGAGAGACCCAGTACTTC
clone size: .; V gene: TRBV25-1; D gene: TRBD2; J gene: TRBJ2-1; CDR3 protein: CARGTSGGLRYNEQFF; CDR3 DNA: TGTGCCAGAGGGACTAGCGGGGGGTTAAGATACAATGAGCAGTTCTTC
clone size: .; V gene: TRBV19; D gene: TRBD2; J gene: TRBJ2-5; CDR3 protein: CASSSRLAGTQETQYF; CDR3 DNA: TGTGCCAGCAGCTCAAGACTAGCGGGGACCCAAGAGACCCAGTACTTC
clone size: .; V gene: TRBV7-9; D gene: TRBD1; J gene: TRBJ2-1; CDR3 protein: CASSWTGGAAYNEQFF; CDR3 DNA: TGTGCCAGCAGCTGGACAGGGGGAGCGGCCTACAATGAGCAGTTCTTC
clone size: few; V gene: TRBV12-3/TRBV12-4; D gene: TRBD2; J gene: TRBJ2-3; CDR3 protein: CASSTLAGTHTDTQYF; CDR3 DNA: TGTGCCAGCAGTACGCTAGCGGGGACACACACAGATACGCAGTATTTT
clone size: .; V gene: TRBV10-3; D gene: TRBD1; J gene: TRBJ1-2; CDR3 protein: CAISERDRVWGYTF; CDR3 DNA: TGTGCCATCAGTGAGCGGGACAGGGTCTGGGGCTACACCTTC
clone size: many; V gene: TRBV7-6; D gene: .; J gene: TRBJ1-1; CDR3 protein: CASSLGGITEAFF; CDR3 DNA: TGTGCCAGCAGCTTAGGAGGCATCACTGAAGCTTTCTTT
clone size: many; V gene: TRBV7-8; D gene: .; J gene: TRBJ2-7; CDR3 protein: CASRQGHYYEQYF; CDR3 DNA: TGTGCCAGCAGACAGGGACACTACTACGAGCAGTACTTC
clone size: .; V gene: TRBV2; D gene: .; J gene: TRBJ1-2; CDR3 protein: CASNRVSGYTF; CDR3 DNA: TGTGCCAGCAACAGGGTCTCCGGCTACACCTTC
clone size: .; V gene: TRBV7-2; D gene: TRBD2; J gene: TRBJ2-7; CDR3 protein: CDSSLPLAGGPLSYEEYF; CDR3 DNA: TGTGACAGCAGCTTACCCCTAGCGGGAGGGCCTCTTTCCTACGAGGAGTACTTC
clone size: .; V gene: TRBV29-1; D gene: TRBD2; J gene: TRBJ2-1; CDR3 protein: CSVAPRLAGGNEQFF; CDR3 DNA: TGCAGCGTTGCCCCCCGGCTAGCGGGAGGGAATGAGCAGTTCTTC
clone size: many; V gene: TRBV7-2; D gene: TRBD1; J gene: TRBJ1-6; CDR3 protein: CASSFGQGVDSPLHF; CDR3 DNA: TGTGCCAGCAGCTTTGGACAGGGGGTGGATTCACCCCTCCACTTT
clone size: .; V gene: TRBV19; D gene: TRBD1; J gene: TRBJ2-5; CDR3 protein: CASSISPGQGGETQYF; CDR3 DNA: TGTGCCAGTAGTATTTCACCGGGACAGGGGGGAGAGACCCAGTACTTC
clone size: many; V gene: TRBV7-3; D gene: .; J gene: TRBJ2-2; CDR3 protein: CASSLGLGPGELFF; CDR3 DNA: TGTGCCAGCAGCTTGGGACTGGGACCCGGGGAGCTGTTTTTT
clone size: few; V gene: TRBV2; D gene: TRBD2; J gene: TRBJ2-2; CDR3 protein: CAWRREPILNTGELFF; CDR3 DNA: TGTGCCTGGAGGCGGGAGCCCATACTGAACACCGGGGAGCTGTTTTTT
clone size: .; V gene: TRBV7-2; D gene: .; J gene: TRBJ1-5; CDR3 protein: CASSLVTGPGQPQHF; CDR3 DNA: TGTGCCAGCAGCTTAGTAACAGGGCCTGGGCAGCCCCAGCATTTT
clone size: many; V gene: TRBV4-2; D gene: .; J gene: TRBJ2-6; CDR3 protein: CASSQELEGSSGANVLTF; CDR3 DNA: TGTGCCAGCAGCCAAGAGTTGGAGGGTAGCTCTGGGGCCAACGTCCTGACTTTC
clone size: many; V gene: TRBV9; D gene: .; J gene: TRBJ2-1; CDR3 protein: CASSVEQGNNEQFF; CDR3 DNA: TGTGCCAGCAGCGTAGAACAGGGTAACAATGAGCAGTTCTTC
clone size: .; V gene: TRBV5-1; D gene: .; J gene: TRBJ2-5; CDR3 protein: CASSSGTPKETQYF; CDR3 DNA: TGCGCCAGCAGCTCTGGGACACCAAAAGAGACCCAGTACTTC
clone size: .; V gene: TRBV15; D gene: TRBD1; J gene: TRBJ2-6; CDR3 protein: CATSSLGQGTYVLTF; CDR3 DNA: TGTGCCACCAGCAGCCTCGGACAGGGGACCTACGTCCTGACTTTC